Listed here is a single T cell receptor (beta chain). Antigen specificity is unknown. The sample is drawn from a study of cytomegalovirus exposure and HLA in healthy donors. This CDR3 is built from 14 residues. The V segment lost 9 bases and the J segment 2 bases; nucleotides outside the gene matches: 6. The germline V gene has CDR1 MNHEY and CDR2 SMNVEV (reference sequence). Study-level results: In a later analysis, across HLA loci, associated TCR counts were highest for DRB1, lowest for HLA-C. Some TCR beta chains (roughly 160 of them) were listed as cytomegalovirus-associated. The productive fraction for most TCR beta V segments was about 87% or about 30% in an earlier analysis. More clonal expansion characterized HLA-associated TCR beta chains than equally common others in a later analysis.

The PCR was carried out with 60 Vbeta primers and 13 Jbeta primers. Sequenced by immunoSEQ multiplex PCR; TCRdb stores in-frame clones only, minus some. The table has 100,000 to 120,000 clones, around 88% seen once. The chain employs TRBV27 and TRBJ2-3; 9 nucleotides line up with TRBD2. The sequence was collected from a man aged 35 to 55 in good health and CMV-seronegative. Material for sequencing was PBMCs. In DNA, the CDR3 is TGTGCCAGTCATAGCGGGGGAATCACAGATACGCAGTATTTT. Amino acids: CASHSGGITDTQYF.